This is a list of T cell receptor beta chains from one sample in a study of T cell repertoires in cytomegalovirus infection. One entry per CDR3 protein, called by TCRdb with MiXCR from the reads. Found here are around 740,000 distinct CDR3 sequences, approximately 34% of them singletons; the top ten hold around 2.6%. The sample consisted of PBMCs. The receptors were gathered from a human donor in good health (CMV status not recorded). Some clones in this sample may be carry-over from other donors' samples. Each CDR3 is given with its conserved first and last residue. A D gene is named only where the DNA matches it firmly. Clone sizes are given selectively: once, few, many, or a class where the clone is expanded.

cdr3_aa cdr3_nt j_call d_call clone_size v_call
CASSFYGTGRRNTEAFF TGTGCCAGCAGTTTTTACGGGACAGGGAGGAGGAACACTGAAGCTTTCTTT TRBJ1-1 TRBD1 . TRBV12-3/TRBV12-4
CASSLTGSILSGNTIYF TGTGCCAGCAGCTTAACGGGGAGCATACTCTCTGGAAACACCATATATTTT TRBJ1-3 . few TRBV7-6
CASSSPGHRDGTQYF TGTGCCAGCAGCTCGCCGGGACACCGGGACGGGACCCAGTACTTC TRBJ2-5 . . TRBV11-1
CASSSRGVEQYF TGTGCCAGCAGCTCCAGGGGGGTTGAGCAGTACTTC TRBJ2-7 . . TRBV7-8
CASSPHHRAGELFF TGTGCCAGCAGTCCCCACCACAGGGCCGGGGAGCTGTTTTTT TRBJ2-2 . few TRBV28
CASSLREGSYEQYF TGTGCCAGCAGCTTACGGGAGGGCTCCTACGAGCAGTACTTC TRBJ2-7 TRBD2 many TRBV7-2
CASSSPTGGNEKLFF TGTGCCAGCAGTTCACCGACAGGCGGTAATGAAAAACTGTTTTTT TRBJ1-4 . . TRBV12-3/TRBV12-4
CASSQVLGEQYF TGCGCCAGCAGCCAAGTCCTCGGCGAGCAGTACTTC TRBJ2-7 . . TRBV4-1
CASSLVQAGNEQFF TGTGCCAGCAGCTTAGTTCAAGCTGGCAATGAGCAGTTCTTC TRBJ2-1 . . TRBV7-8
CASSLALAGGLQETQYF TGTGCCAGCAGCTTAGCACTAGCGGGGGGCCTCCAAGAGACCCAGTACTTC TRBJ2-5 TRBD2 few TRBV7-8
CASRRTGDNSPLHF TGTGCCAGCAGGCGGACAGGGGATAATTCACCCCTCCACTTT TRBJ1-6 TRBD1 . TRBV27
CASSVSDRRDEQYF TGTGCCAGCAGCGTCTCCGACAGGCGGGACGAGCAGTACTTC TRBJ2-7 . few TRBV13
CSVVQGGDNTGELFF TGCAGCGTTGTCCAGGGGGGAGATAACACCGGGGAGCTGTTTTTT TRBJ2-2 . . TRBV29-1
CASSFNSPSYNEQFF TGTGCCAGCAGCTTTAACTCCCCTTCCTACAATGAGCAGTTCTTC TRBJ2-1 . few TRBV7-2
CATRDRQNTEAFF TGTGCCACCAGGGACAGGCAGAACACTGAAGCTTTCTTT TRBJ1-1 TRBD1 . TRBV24-1
CASSLAMQAQNEKLFF TGTGCCAGCAGCTTAGCCATGCAGGCCCAGAATGAAAAACTGTTTTTT TRBJ1-4 . . TRBV7-6
CASSLGTSGKARNEQFF TGTGCCAGCAGCTTAGGGACTAGCGGGAAAGCGCGAAATGAGCAGTTCTTC TRBJ2-1 TRBD2 few TRBV7-8
CSADIPGQGGETQYF TGCAGTGCTGATATACCGGGACAGGGAGGGGAGACCCAGTACTTC TRBJ2-5 TRBD1 few TRBV20-1
CASISSGTYYEQYF TGTGCCAGCATTTCGTCCGGGACTTATTACGAGCAGTACTTC TRBJ2-7 . . TRBV7-8
CASSSGPDITGELFF TGTGCCAGCAGCTCGGGGCCGGACATCACCGGGGAGCTGTTTTTT TRBJ2-2 . . TRBV7-3
CSAVPWNTEAFF TGCAGCGCCGTGCCGTGGAACACTGAAGCTTTCTTT TRBJ1-1 . . TRBV29-1
CASSISSGPRGEQYF TGTGCCAGTAGTATATCTTCGGGCCCCCGGGGCGAGCAGTACTTC TRBJ2-7 . . TRBV19
CASNGRMNTEAFF TGTGCCTCTAACGGGCGGATGAACACTGAAGCTTTCTTT TRBJ1-1 . . TRBV2
CASNPPRAGRTYEQYF TGTGCCAGCAACCCCCCGCGGGCAGGGCGGACCTACGAGCAGTACTTC TRBJ2-7 . . TRBV28
CATSGPPGYNKQFF TGTGCCACCAGTGGCCCCCCCGGCTACAATAAGCAGTTCTTC TRBJ2-1 . . TRBV24-1
CASGPGGLYGYTF TGTGCCAGCGGTCCAGGGGGCCTCTATGGCTACACCTTC TRBJ1-2 TRBD1 few TRBV5-5
CASSLLIGTEQFF TGTGCCAGCAGTTTATTGATCGGGACGGAGCAGTTCTTC TRBJ2-1 . . TRBV28
CASRDQGRRTEACF TGTGCCAGCAGAGACCAGGGCCGTCGCACTGAAGCTTGCTTT TRBJ1-1 . . TRBV27
CASSMGQGRTEAFF TGTGCCAGCAGTATGGGACAGGGGAGGACTGAAGCTTTCTTT TRBJ1-1 TRBD1 . TRBV2
CASSFGQGNQPQHF TGTGCCAGCAGCTTCGGACAGGGCAATCAGCCCCAGCATTTT TRBJ1-5 TRBD1 many TRBV12-3/TRBV12-4
CASSFPLAGGLMTQYF TGTGCCAGCAGCTTCCCACTAGCGGGAGGGCTTATGACGCAGTATTTT TRBJ2-3 TRBD2 . TRBV11-2
CASSDRGNSGANVLTF TGCGCCAGCAGTGACAGGGGGAACTCTGGGGCCAACGTCCTGACTTTC TRBJ2-6 TRBD1 . TRBV5-1
CASAPQGGTGELFF TGTGCCAGCGCCCCGCAGGGTGGCACCGGGGAGCTGTTTTTT TRBJ2-2 . . TRBV7-6
CASSEVGGNTGELFF TGTGCCAGCAGTGAAGTGGGGGGGAACACCGGGGAGCTGTTTTTT TRBJ2-2 . few TRBV2
CASSMATGGIGKKLFF TGTGCCAGCAGCATGGCAACAGGGGGCATCGGGAAAAAACTGTTTTTT TRBJ1-4 TRBD1 . TRBV6-1
CSAHPGGKAKNIQYF TGCAGTGCACACCCAGGGGGCAAAGCCAAAAACATTCAGTACTTC TRBJ2-4 TRBD1 . TRBV20-1
CASSQDQWPEAFF TGCGCCAGCAGCCAAGATCAGTGGCCTGAAGCTTTCTTT TRBJ1-1 . few TRBV4-1
CASRAGLAGGKTGELFF TGTGCCAGCAGGGCTGGACTAGCGGGGGGTAAAACCGGGGAGCTGTTTTTT TRBJ2-2 TRBD2 . TRBV12-3/TRBV12-4
CASSGGPGTGGSPLHF TGTGCCAGCAGCGGAGGGCCCGGGACAGGAGGTTCACCCCTCCACTTT TRBJ1-6 TRBD1 . TRBV9
CASSHSKAGGPNEQFF TGCGCCAGCAGCCATTCAAAAGCGGGGGGGCCGAATGAGCAGTTCTTC TRBJ2-1 TRBD2 . TRBV4-1
CASSFPPTGVGYEQYF TGTGCCAGCAGTTTCCCGCCGACAGGGGTGGGATACGAGCAGTACTTC TRBJ2-7 TRBD1 few TRBV28
CASSFSQNYEQYF TGTGCCAGCAGTTTTAGCCAGAACTACGAGCAGTACTTC TRBJ2-7 . . TRBV12-3/TRBV12-4
CASRGLAGRDTQYF TGTGCCAGCAGAGGACTAGCGGGAAGAGATACGCAGTATTTT TRBJ2-3 TRBD2 few TRBV7-2
CASSLETRGNQPQHF TGTGCCAGCAGTTTAGAAACACGGGGCAATCAGCCCCAGCATTTT TRBJ1-5 . . TRBV12-3/TRBV12-4
CASSLTGGVGTEAFF TGCGCCAGCAGCTTGACAGGGGGCGTAGGCACTGAAGCTTTCTTT TRBJ1-1 TRBD1 . TRBV5-1
CSIPDNYGYTF TGCAGTATACCCGACAACTATGGCTACACCTTC TRBJ1-2 . . TRBV20-1
CASSLSQKRAGYTF TGTGCCAGCAGCTTATCACAGAAAAGGGCTGGCTACACCTTC TRBJ1-2 . few TRBV7-9
CASSLWTEKTGELFF TGTGCCAGCAGTTTATGGACTGAAAAGACCGGGGAGCTGTTTTTT TRBJ2-2 . few TRBV28
CASSFRTSGNQETQYF TGTGCCAGCAGTTTTAGGACTAGCGGAAACCAAGAGACCCAGTACTTC TRBJ2-5 TRBD2 . TRBV28
CASSLGPYGYTF TGTGCCAGCAGTTTGGGACCCTATGGCTACACCTTC TRBJ1-2 . many TRBV12-3/TRBV12-4
CASSLEQRGETQYF TGCGCCAGCAGCTTGGAGCAGCGGGGCGAGACCCAGTACTTC TRBJ2-5 TRBD2 . TRBV5-1
CASSLDASSYEQYF TGTGCCAGCAGCTTAGATGCATCCTCCTACGAGCAGTACTTC TRBJ2-7 . few TRBV7-9
CASSLGAVVSSSSGHTIYF TGTGCCAGCAGCTTAGGGGCAGTAGTAAGCTCTTCCTCTGGACACACCATATATTTT TRBJ1-3 . . TRBV7-6
CASARTGAYGYTF TGTGCCAGCGCAAGGACAGGGGCCTATGGCTACACCTTC TRBJ1-2 TRBD1 . TRBV2
CASSLEDITPQETQYF TGTGCCAGCAGCTTAGAGGACATCACCCCCCAAGAGACCCAGTACTTC TRBJ2-5 . few TRBV7-8
CASSPYWGNNQPPHF TGTGCCAGCAGCCCCTATTGGGGCAACAATCAGCCCCCGCATTTT TRBJ1-5 . . TRBV27
CASSEAGQPTDTQYF TGTGCCAGCAGTGAAGCGGGGCAGCCCACAGATACGCAGTATTTT TRBJ2-3 . few TRBV25-1